The 26 T cell receptor beta chains below all came from one sample that was sequenced in a study of T cell responses to AZD1222 COVID-19 vaccine. TCRdb keeps only in-frame clones here, not all; method: immunoSEQ multiplex PCR. The sample contains roughly 100,000 clones, around 85% of which appear only once. Sequences were derived from peripheral blood, sampled 28 days after the second AZD1222 dose. Source of these receptors: an adult who received the AZD1222 COVID-19 vaccine.

The V gene is TRBV18, the J gene TRBJ2-5; no clear D gene. Between the trimmed V and J ends, which lost 2 bases and 2 bases, there was a span of 12 bases. Germline V gives CDR1 KGHSH, CDR2 LQKENI. The CDR3 is 15 amino acids. CDR3 nucleotides: TGTGCCAGCTCACCAATCACGGGTTTTCAAGAGACCCAGTACTTC. Its protein is CASSPITGFQETQYF.

The rearrangement joins TRBV7-9 to TRBJ2-1; D may correspond to TRBD1 or TRBD2 (5 bases each). This CDR3 region has 14 residues. Germline V gene sequence: CDR1 SEHNR, CDR2 FQNEAQ (reference sequence). Deletions cut 2 bases from V and 9 bases from J, with 14 bases between. CDR3 region: CASSLMQGDREQFF. CDR3 bases: TGTGCCAGCAGCTTAATGCAGGGAGATCGTGAGCAGTTCTTC. Full variable domain (rest looked up from reference TRBV7-9 and TRBJ2-1): DTGVSQNPRHKITKRGQNVTFRCDPISEHNRLYWYRQTLGQGPEFLTYFQNEAQLEKSRLLSDRFSAERPKGSFSTLEIQRTEQGDSAMYLCASSLMQGDREQFFGPGTRLTVL.

V usage is TRBV5-1 and J usage is TRBJ1-6, with D hard to call. The germline V gene encodes CDR1 SGHRS and CDR2 YFSETQ. V was clipped by 2 bases and J by 7 bases, with 13 bases between them. CDR3 length: 15 amino acids. CDR3 coding DNA: TGCGCCAGCAGCTTAGAGACCCCGGGGAATTCACCCCTCCACTTT. This gives the protein CASSLETPGNSPLHF.

This chain connects TRBV4-3 to TRBJ1-1, with TRBD1 identical over 7 bases. The junction had 6 bases not matched to a gene; V was cut back by 1 base and J by 4 bases. Per the germline V gene, CDR1 is LGHNA and CDR2 is YSLEER. The CDR3 is 15 residues long. In DNA form, the CDR3 reads TGCGCCAGCAGCCAAGGGACAGGCGGCATCACTGAAGCTTTCTTT. It codes for CASSQGTGGITEAFF.

The chain has TRBV30 and TRBJ2-5; 7 bases are a match to TRBD2. Unmatched junction bases numbered 6, after V lost 4 bases and J lost 7 bases. Germline V gene data show CDR1 as GTSNPN and CDR2 as SVGIG (reference sequence). The CDR3 covers 12 residues. In DNA, the CDR3 is TGTGCCTGGATCGGGGGGAGGGGGACCCAGTACTTC. The encoded protein is CAWIGGRGTQYF.

The genes are TRBV23-1 and TRBJ2-1; 7 bases align to TRBD2. TRBV23-1 is an ORF, and what it does is uncertain. V lost 2 bases to trimming and J lost 5 bases; unmatched junction nucleotides: 12. The CDR3 runs 17 residues. The CDR3 is CASSQRWEGRKNNEQFF. The DNA for the CDR3 is TGCGCCAGCAGTCAAAGATGGGAGGGCAGGAAGAACAATGAGCAGTTCTTC.

This chain links TRBV2 with TRBJ2-3, with D hard to call. Germline CDR1 reads SNHLY; CDR2 reads FYNNEI. V was trimmed by 6 bases and J by 2 bases, leaving 6 bases between them. The CDR3 has 12 amino acids. The CDR3 region is CASSLDTDTQYF. CDR3 DNA: TGTGCCAGCAGCCTTGACACAGATACGCAGTATTTT.

The V and J genes are TRBV28 and TRBJ2-7; 8 bases map to TRBD1. This CDR3 contains 15 residues. Germline V gene lookup returns CDR1 MDHEN and CDR2 SYDVKM. Trimming cost V 5 bases and J 4 bases; bases outside gene matches: 10. CDR3 coding DNA: TGTGCCAGCAGTCCATCACTCGACAGGGGATACGAGCAGTACTTC. It encodes CASSPSLDRGYEQYF.

CDR3 sequence (DNA): TGCGCCAGCAGCTCGGGACAGGGCAACTATGGCTACACCTTC. As protein: CASSSGQGNYGYTF. The chain couples TRBV5-1 to TRBJ1-2; 9 nucleotides agree with TRBD1. Germline-derived CDR1 and CDR2 are SGHRS and YFSETQ. CDR3 length: 14 residues. The J segment lost 2 bases and the V segment lost 3 bases, leaving 2 bases of the junction unmatched.

J is TRBJ2-7 and V is TRBV12-3 or TRBV12-4; TRBD2 matches 11 bases. V gave up 10 bases and J gave up 5 bases; unmatched junction bases: 4. This CDR3 has 12 amino acids. The CDR3 coding sequence is TGTGCCACCGGGACTAGCGGTCACGAGCAGTACTTC. Translation: CATGTSGHEQYF.

This chain's CDR3 is CASSKELAGAYEQYF. The CDR3 bases are TGTGCCAGCAGCAAAGAACTAGCGGGAGCCTACGAGCAGTACTTC. The chain carries TRBV21-1 and TRBJ2-7; whether TRBD2, the table's D call, matches the DNA was not checked. TRBV21-1 is described as a pseudogene. The CDR3 is 15 residues long.

This clone was seen more than once but under ten times. V and J are TRBV29-1 and TRBJ2-7; 9 nucleotides align to TRBD1. CDR1 and CDR2 from the germline V gene are SQVTM and ANQGSEA. Unmatched junction bases numbered 6, after V lost 7 bases and J lost 5 bases. This CDR3 is 12 amino acids long. CDR3 DNA: TGCAGCGCGACAGGGGGTGGTCACGAGCAGTACTTC. It specifies CSATGGGHEQYF.

This chain's CDR3 is CAAGLAGGTGELFF. In DNA form, the CDR3 reads TGTGCCGCCGGACTAGCGGGGGGCACCGGGGAGCTGTTTTTT. The chain is built from TRBV5-4 and TRBJ2-2; 14 bases align to TRBD2. After removal of 10 bases from V and 4 bases from J, the junction contained 3 bases not matched to a gene. Germline V gene sequence: CDR1 SGHNT, CDR2 YYREEE (reference sequence). The CDR3 covers 14 residues.

The J gene is TRBJ2-1, the V gene TRBV4-2; 9 bases are shared with TRBD2. The germline CDR1 and CDR2 sequences are LGHNA and YNFKEQ. CDR3 length equals 15 residues. V trimming: 6 bases; J trimming: 2 bases; junction bases outside the gene matches: 5. As DNA, the CDR3 is TGTGCCAGCAGGCCTAGCGGGGATACCTACAATGAGCAGTTCTTC. This codes for CASRPSGDTYNEQFF.

This clone came up once. V and J are TRBV20-1 and TRBJ1-2; D is perhaps TRBD1 (6 bases). From germline, CDR1 is DFQATT and CDR2 SNEGSKA (reference sequence). V lost 3 bases, J lost 4 bases, and 15 bases lay in between. This CDR3 contains 14 residues. For the CDR3, the DNA is TGCAGTGCTAGTCGACAGGCGGGGGTCTATGGCTACACCTTC. The encoded protein is CSASRQAGVYGYTF.

The V call is TRBV4-1, the J call TRBJ2-1, with 10 bases matching TRBD2. Trimming at V came to 1 base and at J to 4 bases, leaving 4 bases not matched to a gene. The CDR3 loop spans 16 amino acids. Germline CDR1 is MGHRA and CDR2 is YSYEKL. The CDR3 protein is CASSQGPAGGYNEQFF. The CDR3 DNA sequence: TGCGCCAGCAGCCAAGGACCAGCGGGGGGGTACAATGAGCAGTTCTTC.

This rearrangement joins TRBV4-1 to TRBJ2-7, with D perhaps being TRBD1 or TRBD2 (5 bases each). This CDR3 spans 17 amino acids. V shed 0 bases and J shed 2 bases, with 17 bases lying between them. CDR1 is MGHRA, CDR2 YSYEKL, per germline. CDR3 coding DNA: TGCGCCAGCAGCCAAGATCCCCTTGGGACGGGGACCTACGAGCAGTACTTC. Translation: CASSQDPLGTGTYEQYF.

The CDR3 nucleotides are TGTGCCAGCAGTTGGGGGCGGAACACCGGGGAGCTGTTTTTT. This gives the protein CASSWGRNTGELFF. The chain uses TRBV5-4 and TRBJ2-2, with D maybe TRBD1 (6 bases). V lost 5 bases and J 1 base, leaving 9 bases between the germline ends. This CDR3 contains 14 residues. Germline-derived CDR1 and CDR2 are SGHNT and YYREEE (reference sequence).

The J gene is TRBJ2-1, the V gene TRBV7-6; D gene ambiguous. The CDR3 has 14 amino acids. Trimming cost V 4 bases and J 3 bases, with 10 bases left between them. Germline lookup yields CDR1 SGHVS and CDR2 FNYEAQ. CDR3 sequence (DNA): TGTGCCAGCAGCTCATACGCGGTCTACAATGAGCAGTTCTTC. It translates to CASSSYAVYNEQFF.

The V and J genes are TRBV2 and TRBJ1-1, with unresolved D. This CDR3 comprises 14 residues. The germline V gene has CDR1 SNHLY and CDR2 FYNNEI. V was trimmed by 7 bases and J by 0 bases, leaving 12 bases between them. This CDR3 is CASKPEVMNTEAFF. DNA for the CDR3: TGTGCCAGCAAGCCTGAAGTCATGAACACTGAAGCTTTCTTT.

V is TRBV5-1 and J is TRBJ2-7; TRBD2 aligns across 9 bases. Trimming removed 5 bases from V and 2 bases from J; junction bases left unmatched: 8. In germline, CDR1 is SGHRS, CDR2 YFSETQ. The CDR3 consists of 15 residues. The CDR3 bases are TGCGCCAGCAGAATCCGGACTAGCGAGGCCTACGAGCAGTACTTC. Translation gives CASRIRTSEAYEQYF.

This rearrangement joins TRBV7-9 to TRBJ1-4; D is unclear. The V gene lost 1 base and the J gene lost 4 bases, with 10 bases spanning the gap. The CDR3 totals 15 residues. CDR1 and CDR2 from the germline V gene are SEHNR and FQNEAQ (reference sequence). The CDR3 region is CASSLGSAVNEKLFF. In DNA, the CDR3 is TGTGCCAGCAGCTTAGGGTCGGCAGTTAATGAAAAACTGTTTTTT.

The J gene is TRBJ1-1, the V gene TRBV9; tentative D call: TRBD1 (5 bases). From germline, CDR1 is SGDLS and CDR2 YYNGEE. The V and J ends lost 2 bases and 0 bases respectively, with 11 bases between them. The CDR3 has 15 amino acids. The CDR3 is CASSVKQVMNTEAFF. Here the CDR3 DNA reads TGTGCCAGCAGCGTCAAACAGGTGATGAACACTGAAGCTTTCTTT.

V is TRBV6-5 and J is TRBJ1-2; 7 bases fit TRBD1. Germline-derived CDR1 and CDR2 are MNHEY and SVGAGI. The length of the CDR3 is 13 residues. V was clipped by 6 bases and J by 3 bases; unmatched bases: 4. CDR3 DNA: TGTGCCAGCAGACCGGGACAGCACTATGGCTACACCTTC. Protein sequence: CASRPGQHYGYTF.

This chain joins TRBV27 and TRBJ1-2; 7 nucleotides agree with TRBD1. The CDR3 covers 13 residues. Germline-derived CDR1 and CDR2 are MNHEY and SMNVEV (reference sequence). J was trimmed by 8 bases and V by 3 bases; bases with no gene match: 6. CDR3 region: CASSFSGQLGYTF. The CDR3 nucleotides are TGTGCCAGCAGTTTTTCGGGACAGCTGGGCTACACCTTC.

The chain has TRBV15 and TRBJ2-3; TRBD2 matches 12 bases. Germline V gene lookup returns CDR1 LNHNV and CDR2 YYDKDF (reference sequence). Trimming at V came to 3 bases and at J to 4 bases, leaving 5 bases not matched to a gene. The CDR3 has 16 amino acids. The CDR3 DNA reads as TGTGCCACCAGCAGCGGACTAGCGGGAAGAGCAGATACGCAGTATTTT. Encoded protein: CATSSGLAGRADTQYF.